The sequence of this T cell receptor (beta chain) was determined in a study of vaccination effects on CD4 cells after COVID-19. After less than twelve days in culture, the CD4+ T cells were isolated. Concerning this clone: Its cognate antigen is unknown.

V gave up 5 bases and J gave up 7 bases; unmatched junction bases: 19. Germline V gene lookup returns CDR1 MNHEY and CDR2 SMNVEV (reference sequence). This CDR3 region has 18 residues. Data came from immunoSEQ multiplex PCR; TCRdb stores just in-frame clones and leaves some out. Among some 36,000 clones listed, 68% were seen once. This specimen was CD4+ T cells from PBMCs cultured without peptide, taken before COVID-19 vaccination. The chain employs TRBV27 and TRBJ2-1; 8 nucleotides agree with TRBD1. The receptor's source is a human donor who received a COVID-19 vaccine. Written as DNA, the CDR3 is TGTGCCAGCAGTCTCGACAGGGGTACCGACCCGACGACTAATGAGCAGTTCTTC. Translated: CASSLDRGTDPTTNEQFF.